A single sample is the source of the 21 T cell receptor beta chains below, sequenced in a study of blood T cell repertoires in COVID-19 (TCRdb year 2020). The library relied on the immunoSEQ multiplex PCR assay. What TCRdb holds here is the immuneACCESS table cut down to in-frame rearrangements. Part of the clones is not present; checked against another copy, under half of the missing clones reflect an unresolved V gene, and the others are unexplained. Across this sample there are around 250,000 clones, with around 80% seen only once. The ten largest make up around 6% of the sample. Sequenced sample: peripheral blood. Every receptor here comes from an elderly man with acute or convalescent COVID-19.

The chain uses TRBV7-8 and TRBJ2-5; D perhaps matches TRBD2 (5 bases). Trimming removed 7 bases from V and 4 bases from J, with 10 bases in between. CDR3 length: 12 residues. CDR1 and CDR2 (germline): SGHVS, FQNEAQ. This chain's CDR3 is CASMRVPETQYF. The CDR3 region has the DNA TGTGCCAGCATGAGGGTACCAGAGACCCAGTACTTC. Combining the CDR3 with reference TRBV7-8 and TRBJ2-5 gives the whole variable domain GAGVSQSPRYKVAKRGQDVALRCDPISGHVSLFWYQQALGQGPEFLTYFQNEAQLDKSGLPSDRFFAERPEGSVSTLKIQRTQQEDSAVYLCASMRVPETQYFGPGTRLLVL.

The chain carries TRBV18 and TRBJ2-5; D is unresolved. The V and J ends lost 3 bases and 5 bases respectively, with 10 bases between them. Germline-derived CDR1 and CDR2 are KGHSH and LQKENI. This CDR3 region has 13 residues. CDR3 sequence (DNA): TGTGCCAGCTCACCCAGGCAACGGGAGACCCAGTACTTC. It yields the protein CASSPRQRETQYF.

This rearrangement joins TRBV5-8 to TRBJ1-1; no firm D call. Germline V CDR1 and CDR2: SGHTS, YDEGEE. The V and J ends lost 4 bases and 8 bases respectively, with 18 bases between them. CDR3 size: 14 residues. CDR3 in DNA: TGTGCCAGCAGCAGGTGGAGACTTGAGATAGAAGCTTTCTTT. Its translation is CASSRWRLEIEAFF.

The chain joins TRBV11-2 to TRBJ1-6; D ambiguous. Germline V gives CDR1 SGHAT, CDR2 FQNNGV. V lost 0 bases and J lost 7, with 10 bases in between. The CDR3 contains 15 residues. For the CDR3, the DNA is TGTGCCAGCAGCTTAGAGCGGACGGGGAATTCACCCCTCCACTTT. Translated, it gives CASSLERTGNSPLHF.

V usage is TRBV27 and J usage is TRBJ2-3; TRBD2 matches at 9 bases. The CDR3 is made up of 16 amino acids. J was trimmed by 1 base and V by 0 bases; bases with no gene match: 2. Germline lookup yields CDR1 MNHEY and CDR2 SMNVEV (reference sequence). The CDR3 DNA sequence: TGTGCCAGCAGTTTATCGGCGGGGGGGGGCACAGATACGCAGTATTTT. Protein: CASSLSAGGGTDTQYF.

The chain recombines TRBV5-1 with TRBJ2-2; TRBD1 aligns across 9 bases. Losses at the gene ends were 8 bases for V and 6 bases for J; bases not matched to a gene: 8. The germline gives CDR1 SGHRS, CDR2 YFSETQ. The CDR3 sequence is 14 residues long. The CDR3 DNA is TGCGCCAGTTGTTGGGACAGGGTGTCCGGGGAGCTGTTTTTT. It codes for CASCWDRVSGELFF.

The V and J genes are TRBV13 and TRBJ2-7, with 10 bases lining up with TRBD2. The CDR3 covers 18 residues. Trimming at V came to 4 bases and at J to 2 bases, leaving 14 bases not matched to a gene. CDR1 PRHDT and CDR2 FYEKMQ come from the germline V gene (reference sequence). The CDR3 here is CASSYGSAGGPNAYEQYF. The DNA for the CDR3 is TGTGCCAGCAGCTACGGATCAGCGGGAGGGCCAAACGCCTACGAGCAGTACTTC.

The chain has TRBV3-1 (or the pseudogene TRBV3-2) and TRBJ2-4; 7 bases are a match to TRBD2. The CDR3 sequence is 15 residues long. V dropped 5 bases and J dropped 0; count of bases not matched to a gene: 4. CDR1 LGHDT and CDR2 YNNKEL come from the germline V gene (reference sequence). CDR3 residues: CASSRTSKAKNIQYF. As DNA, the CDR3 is TGTGCCAGCAGCAGGACTAGTAAAGCCAAAAACATTCAGTACTTC.

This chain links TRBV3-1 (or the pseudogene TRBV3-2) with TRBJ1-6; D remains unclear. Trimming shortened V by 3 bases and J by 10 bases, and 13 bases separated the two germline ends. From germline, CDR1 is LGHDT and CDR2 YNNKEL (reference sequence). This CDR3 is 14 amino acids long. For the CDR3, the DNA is TGTGCCAGCAGCCAGTCATGGTTCCAGTCACCCCTCCACTTT. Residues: CASSQSWFQSPLHF.

CDR3 residues: CASSYSAQGSNTIYF. DNA for the CDR3: TGTGCCAGCAGTTACAGTGCGCAGGGCTCGAACACCATATATTTT. The genes are TRBV6-5 and TRBJ1-3, with a tentative D call TRBD1 (5 bases). Deletions cut 2 bases from V and 7 bases from J, with 15 bases between. The CDR3 runs 15 residues. Germline CDR1 and CDR2: MNHEY and SVGAGI.

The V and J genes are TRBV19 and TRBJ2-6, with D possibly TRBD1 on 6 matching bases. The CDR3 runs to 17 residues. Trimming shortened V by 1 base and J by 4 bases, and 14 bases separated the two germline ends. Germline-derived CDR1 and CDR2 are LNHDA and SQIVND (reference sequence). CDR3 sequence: CASSIGQALGGANVLTF. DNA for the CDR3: TGTGCCAGTAGTATAGGACAGGCCCTGGGGGGGGCCAACGTCCTGACTTTC. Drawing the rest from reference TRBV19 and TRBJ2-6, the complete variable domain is DGGITQSPKYLFRKEGQNVTLSCEQNLNHDAMYWYRQDPGQGLRLIYYSQIVNDFQKGDIAEGYSVSREKKESFPLTVTSAQKNPTAFYLCASSIGQALGGANVLTFGAGSRLTVL.

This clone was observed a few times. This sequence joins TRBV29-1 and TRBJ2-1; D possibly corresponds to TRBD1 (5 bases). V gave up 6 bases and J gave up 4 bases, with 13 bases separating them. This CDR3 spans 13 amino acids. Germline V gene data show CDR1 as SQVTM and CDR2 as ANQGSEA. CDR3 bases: TGCAGCGTCTCCAGGGAACCTTACAATGAGCAGTTCTTC. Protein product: CSVSREPYNEQFF.

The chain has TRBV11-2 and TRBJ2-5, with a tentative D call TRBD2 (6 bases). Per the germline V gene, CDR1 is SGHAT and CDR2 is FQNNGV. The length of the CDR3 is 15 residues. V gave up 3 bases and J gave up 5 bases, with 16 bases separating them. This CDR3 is CASSLGRDQWETQYF. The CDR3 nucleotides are TGTGCCAGCAGCTTGGGGCGGGACCAATGGGAGACCCAGTACTTC. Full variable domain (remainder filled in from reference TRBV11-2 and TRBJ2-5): EAGVAQSPRYKIIEKRQSVAFWCNPISGHATLYWYQQILGQGPKLLIQFQNNGVVDDSQLPKDRFSAERLKGVDSTLKIQPAKLEDSAVYLCASSLGRDQWETQYFGPGTRLLVL.

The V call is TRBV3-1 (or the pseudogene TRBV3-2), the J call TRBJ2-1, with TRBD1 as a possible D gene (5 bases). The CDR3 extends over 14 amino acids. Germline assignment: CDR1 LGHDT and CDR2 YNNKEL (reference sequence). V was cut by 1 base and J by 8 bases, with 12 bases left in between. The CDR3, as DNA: TGTGCCAGCAGCCAAGCGCAGGGTTCCGATGAGCAGTTCTTC. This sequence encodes CASSQAQGSDEQFF.

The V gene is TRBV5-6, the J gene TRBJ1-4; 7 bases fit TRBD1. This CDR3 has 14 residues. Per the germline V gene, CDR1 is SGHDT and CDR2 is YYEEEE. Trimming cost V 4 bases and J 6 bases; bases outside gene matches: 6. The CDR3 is CASSATGVDEKLFF. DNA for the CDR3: TGTGCCAGCAGCGCTACAGGGGTAGATGAAAAACTGTTTTTT. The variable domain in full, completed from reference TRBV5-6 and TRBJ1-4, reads DAGVTQSPTHLIKTRGQQVTLRCSPKSGHDTVSWYQQALGQGPQFIFQYYEEEERQRGNFPDRFSGHQFPNYSSELNVNALLLGDSALYLCASSATGVDEKLFFGSGTQLSVL.

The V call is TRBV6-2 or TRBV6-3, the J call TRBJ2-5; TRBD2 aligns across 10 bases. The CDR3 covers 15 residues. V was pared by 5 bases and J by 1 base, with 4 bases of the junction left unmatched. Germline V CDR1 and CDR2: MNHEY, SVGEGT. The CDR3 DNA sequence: TGTGCCAGCAGTGGTCTAGCGGGAGTCCAAGAGACCCAGTACTTC. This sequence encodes CASSGLAGVQETQYF.

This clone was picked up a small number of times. The CDR3 nucleotides are TGTGCCAGCAGCTCCGCACCGGGACAGGGTTCTGGAAACACCATATATTTT. Its translation is CASSSAPGQGSGNTIYF. The V gene is TRBV7-9, the J gene TRBJ1-3; 9 positions match TRBD1. The CDR3 contains 17 residues. Germline trimming cut 4 bases from V and 1 base from J; bases unmatched to any gene: 8. CDR1 SEHNR and CDR2 FQNEAQ come from the germline V gene (reference sequence).

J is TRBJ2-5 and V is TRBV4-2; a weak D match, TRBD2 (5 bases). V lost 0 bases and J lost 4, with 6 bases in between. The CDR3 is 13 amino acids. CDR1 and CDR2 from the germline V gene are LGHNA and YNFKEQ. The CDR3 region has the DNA TGTGCCAGCAGCCAAGATGAGGGAGAGACCCAGTACTTC. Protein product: CASSQDEGETQYF.

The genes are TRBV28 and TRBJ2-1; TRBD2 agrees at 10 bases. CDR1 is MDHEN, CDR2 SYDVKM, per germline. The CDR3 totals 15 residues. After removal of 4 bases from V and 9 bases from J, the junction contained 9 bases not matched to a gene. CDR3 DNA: TGTGCCAGCAGTTGGAGCGGGGGGGCCGGCGGTGAGCAGTTCTTC. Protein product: CASSWSGGAGGEQFF.

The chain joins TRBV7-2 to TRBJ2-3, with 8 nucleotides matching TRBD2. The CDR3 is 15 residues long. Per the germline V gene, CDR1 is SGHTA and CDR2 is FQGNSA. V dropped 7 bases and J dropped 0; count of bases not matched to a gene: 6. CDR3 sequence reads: CASTPGGVSTDTQYF. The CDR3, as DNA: TGTGCCAGCACCCCGGGGGGGGTTAGCACAGATACGCAGTATTTT.

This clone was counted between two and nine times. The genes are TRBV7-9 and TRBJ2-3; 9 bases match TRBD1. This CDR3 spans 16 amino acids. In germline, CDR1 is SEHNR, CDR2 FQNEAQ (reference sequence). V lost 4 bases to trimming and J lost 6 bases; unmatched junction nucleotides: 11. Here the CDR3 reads CASSSTGGILLDTQYF. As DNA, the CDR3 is TGTGCCAGCAGCTCCACAGGGGGCATACTTTTGGATACGCAGTATTTT.